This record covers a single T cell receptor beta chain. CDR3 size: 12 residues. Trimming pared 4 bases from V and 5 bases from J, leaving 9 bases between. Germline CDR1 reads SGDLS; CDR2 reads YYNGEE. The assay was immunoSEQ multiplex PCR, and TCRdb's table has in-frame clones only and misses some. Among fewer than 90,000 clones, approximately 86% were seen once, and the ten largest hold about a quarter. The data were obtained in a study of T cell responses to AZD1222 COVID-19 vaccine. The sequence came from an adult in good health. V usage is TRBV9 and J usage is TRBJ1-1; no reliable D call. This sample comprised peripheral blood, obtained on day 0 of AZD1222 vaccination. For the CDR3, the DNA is TGTGCCAGCAGCCCAACCTCAACTGAAGCTTTCTTT. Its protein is CASSPTSTEAFF.